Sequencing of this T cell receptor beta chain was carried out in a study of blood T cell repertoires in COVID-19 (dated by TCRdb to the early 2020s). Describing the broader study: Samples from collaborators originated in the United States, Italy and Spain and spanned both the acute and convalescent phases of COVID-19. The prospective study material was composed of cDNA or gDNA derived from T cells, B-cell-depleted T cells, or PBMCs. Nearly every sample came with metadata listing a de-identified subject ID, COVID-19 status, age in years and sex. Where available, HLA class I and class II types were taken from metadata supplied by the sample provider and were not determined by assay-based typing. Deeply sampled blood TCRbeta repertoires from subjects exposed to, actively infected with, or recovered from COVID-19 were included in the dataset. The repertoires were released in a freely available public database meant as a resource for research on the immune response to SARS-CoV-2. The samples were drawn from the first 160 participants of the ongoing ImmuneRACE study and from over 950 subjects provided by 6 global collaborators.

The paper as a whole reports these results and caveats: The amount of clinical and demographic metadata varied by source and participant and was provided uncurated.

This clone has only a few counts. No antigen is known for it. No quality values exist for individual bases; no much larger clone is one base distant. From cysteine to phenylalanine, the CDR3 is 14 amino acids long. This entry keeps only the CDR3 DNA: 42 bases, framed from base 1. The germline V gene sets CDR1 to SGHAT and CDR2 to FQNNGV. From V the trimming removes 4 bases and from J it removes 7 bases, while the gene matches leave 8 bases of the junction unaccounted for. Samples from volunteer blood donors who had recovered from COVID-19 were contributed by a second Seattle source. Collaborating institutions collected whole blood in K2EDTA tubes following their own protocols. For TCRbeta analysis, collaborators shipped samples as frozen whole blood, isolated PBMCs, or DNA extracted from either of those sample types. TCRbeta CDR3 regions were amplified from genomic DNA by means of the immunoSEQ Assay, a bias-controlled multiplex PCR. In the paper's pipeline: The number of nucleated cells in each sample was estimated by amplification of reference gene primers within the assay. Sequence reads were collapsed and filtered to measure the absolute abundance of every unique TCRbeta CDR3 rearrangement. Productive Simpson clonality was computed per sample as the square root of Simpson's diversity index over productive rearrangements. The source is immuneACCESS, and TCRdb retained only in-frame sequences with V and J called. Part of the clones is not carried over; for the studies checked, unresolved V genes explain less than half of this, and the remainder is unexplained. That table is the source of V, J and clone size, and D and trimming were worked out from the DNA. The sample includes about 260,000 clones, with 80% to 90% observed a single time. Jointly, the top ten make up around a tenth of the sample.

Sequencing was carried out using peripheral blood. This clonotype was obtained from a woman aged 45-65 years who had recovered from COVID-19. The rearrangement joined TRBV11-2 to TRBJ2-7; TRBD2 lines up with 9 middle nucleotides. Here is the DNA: TGTGCCAGCAGCTCGCTAGCGGGGCGGGGTGAGCAGTACTTC. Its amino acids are CASSSLAGRGEQYF.